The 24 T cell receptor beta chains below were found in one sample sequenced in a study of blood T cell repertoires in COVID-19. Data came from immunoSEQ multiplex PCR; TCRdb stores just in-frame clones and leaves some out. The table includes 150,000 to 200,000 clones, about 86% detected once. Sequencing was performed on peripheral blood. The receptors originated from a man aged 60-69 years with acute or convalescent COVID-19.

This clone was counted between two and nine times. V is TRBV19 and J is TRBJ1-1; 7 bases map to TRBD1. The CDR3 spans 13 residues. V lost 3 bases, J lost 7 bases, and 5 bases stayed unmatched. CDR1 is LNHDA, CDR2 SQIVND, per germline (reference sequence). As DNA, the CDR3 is TGTGCCAGTAGTATTTGGGCAGGGGGTGAAGCTTTCTTT. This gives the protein CASSIWAGGEAFF. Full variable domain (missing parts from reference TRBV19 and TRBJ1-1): DGGITQSPKYLFRKEGQNVTLSCEQNLNHDAMYWYRQDPGQGLRLIYYSQIVNDFQKGDIAEGYSVSREKKESFPLTVTSAQKNPTAFYLCASSIWAGGEAFFGQGTRLTVV.

CDR3 DNA: TGTGCCACCAGTGACCTGGACAGGCCCACGCTGTTCTTC. It encodes CATSDLDRPTLFF. The chain joins TRBV24-1 to TRBJ2-1; 7 positions match TRBD1. Germline trimming cut 4 bases from V and 15 bases from J; bases unmatched to any gene: 11. The CDR3 is 13 amino acids. The V gene's germline CDR1 is KGHDR and CDR2 SFDVKD.

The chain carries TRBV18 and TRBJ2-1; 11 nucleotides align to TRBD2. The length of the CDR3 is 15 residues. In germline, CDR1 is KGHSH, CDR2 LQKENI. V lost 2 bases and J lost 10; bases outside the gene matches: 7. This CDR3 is CASSPGTSGAEEQFF. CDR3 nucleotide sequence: TGTGCCAGCTCACCAGGGACTAGCGGCGCGGAGGAGCAGTTCTTC.

The CDR3 nucleotides are TGTGCCATCAGGTCCATCGGTGAAGCTTTCTTT. As protein: CAIRSIGEAFF. V usage is TRBV10-3 and J usage is TRBJ1-1; D not certain. The CDR3 runs 11 residues. The germline V gene encodes CDR1 ENHRY and CDR2 SYGVKD. Trimming took 6 bases from V and 7 from J, leaving 9 bases between them.

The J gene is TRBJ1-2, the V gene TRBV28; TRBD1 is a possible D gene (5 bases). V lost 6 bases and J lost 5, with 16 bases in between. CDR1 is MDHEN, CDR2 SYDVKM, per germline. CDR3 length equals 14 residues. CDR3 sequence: CASSRPSPGYGYTF. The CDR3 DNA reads TGTGCCAGCAGCCGCCCCAGCCCAGGGTATGGCTACACCTTC.

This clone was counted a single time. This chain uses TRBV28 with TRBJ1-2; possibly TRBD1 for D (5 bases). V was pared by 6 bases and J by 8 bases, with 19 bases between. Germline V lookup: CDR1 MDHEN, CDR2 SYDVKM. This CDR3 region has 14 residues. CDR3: CASSPLGGAKGYTF. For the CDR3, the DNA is TGTGCCAGCAGCCCCCTGGGGGGAGCAAAGGGCTACACCTTC.

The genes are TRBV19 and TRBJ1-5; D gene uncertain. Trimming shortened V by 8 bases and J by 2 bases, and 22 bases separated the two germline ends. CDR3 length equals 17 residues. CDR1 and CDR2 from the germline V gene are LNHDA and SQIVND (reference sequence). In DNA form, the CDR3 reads TGTGCCAGTGCCGGGATTCGGGGTGGATCTGGCAATCAGCCCCAGCATTTT. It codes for CASAGIRGGSGNQPQHF.

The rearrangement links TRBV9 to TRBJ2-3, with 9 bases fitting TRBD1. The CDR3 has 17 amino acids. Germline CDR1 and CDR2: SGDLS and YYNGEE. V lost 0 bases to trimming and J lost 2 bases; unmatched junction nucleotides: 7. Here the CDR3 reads CASSVVGGTGFTDTQYF. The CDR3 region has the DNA TGTGCCAGCAGCGTAGTAGGGGGGACAGGGTTCACAGATACGCAGTATTTT.

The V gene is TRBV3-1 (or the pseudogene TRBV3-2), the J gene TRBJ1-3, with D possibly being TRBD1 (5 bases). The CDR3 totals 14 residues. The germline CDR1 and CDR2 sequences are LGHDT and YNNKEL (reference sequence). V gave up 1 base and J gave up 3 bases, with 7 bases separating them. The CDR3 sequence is CASSQGGVGNTIYF. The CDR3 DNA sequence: TGTGCCAGCAGCCAAGGGGGGGTTGGAAACACCATATATTTT.

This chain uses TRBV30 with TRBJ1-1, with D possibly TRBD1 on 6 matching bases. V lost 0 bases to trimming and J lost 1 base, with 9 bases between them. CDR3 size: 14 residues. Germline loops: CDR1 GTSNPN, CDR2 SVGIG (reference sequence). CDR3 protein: CAWSVQTGNTEAFF. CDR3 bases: TGTGCCTGGAGTGTGCAGACAGGGAACACTGAAGCTTTCTTT.

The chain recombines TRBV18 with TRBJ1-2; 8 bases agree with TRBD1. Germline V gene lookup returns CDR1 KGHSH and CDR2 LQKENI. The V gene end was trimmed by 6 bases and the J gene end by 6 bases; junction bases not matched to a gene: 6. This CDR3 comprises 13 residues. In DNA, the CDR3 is TGTGCCAGCTCTACAGGGGGTTATGATGGCTACACCTTC. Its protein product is CASSTGGYDGYTF.

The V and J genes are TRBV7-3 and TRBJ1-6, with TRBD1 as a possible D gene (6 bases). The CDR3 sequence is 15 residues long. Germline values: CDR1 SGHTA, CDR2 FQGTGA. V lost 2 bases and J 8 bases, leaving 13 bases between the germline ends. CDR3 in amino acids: CASSLGGTPDSPLHF. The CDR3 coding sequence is TGTGCCAGCAGCTTAGGGGGCACTCCCGATTCACCCCTCCACTTT.

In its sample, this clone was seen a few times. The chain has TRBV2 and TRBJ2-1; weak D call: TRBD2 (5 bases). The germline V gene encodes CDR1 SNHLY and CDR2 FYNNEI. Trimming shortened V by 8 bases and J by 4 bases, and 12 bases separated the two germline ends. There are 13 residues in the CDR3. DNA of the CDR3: TGTGCCAGCCAGGAGGATGCTTACAATGAGCAGTTCTTC. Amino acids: CASQEDAYNEQFF.

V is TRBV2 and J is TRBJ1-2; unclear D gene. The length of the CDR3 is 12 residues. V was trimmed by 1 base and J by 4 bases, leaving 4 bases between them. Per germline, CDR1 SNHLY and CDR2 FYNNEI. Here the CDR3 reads CASSEGLYGYTF. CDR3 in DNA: TGTGCCAGCAGTGAAGGTCTCTATGGCTACACCTTC.

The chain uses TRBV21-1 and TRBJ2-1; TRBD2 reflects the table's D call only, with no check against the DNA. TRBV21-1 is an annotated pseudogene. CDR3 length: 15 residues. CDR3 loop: CASSTTSGTYNEQFF. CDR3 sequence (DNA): TGTGCCAGCAGCACCACTAGCGGGACCTACAATGAGCAGTTCTTC.

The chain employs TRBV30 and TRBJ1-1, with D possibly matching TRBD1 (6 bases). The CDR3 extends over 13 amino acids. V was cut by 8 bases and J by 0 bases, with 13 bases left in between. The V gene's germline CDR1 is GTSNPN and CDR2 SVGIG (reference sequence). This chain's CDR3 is CARTGQMNTEAFF. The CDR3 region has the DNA TGTGCCCGAACGGGACAAATGAACACTGAAGCTTTCTTT.

The DNA of the CDR3 is TGTGCCAGCAGCGAAGAGGCAGGGGCCAACACCGGGGAGCTGTTTTTT. Its protein is CASSEEAGANTGELFF. J is TRBJ2-2 and V is TRBV7-6, with a tentative D call TRBD1 (6 bases). Per germline, CDR1 SGHVS and CDR2 FNYEAQ. Trimming cost V 5 bases and J 2 bases, with 15 bases left between them. This CDR3 is 16 amino acids long.

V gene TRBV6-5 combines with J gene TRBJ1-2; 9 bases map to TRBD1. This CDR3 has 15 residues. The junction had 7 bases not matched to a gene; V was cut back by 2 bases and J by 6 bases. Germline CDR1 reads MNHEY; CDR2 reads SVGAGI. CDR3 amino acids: CASSYERTGEDGYTF. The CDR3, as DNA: TGTGCCAGCAGTTACGAACGGACAGGGGAGGATGGCTACACCTTC.

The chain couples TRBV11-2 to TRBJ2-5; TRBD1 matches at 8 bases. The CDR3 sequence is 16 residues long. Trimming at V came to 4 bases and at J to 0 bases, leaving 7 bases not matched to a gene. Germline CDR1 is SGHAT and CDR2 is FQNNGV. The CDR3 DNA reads TGTGCCAGCAGCTACACAGGGGGGCGGGACCAAGAGACCCAGTACTTC. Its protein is CASSYTGGRDQETQYF.

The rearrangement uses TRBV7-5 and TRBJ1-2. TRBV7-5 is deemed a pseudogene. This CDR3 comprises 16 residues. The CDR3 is CVRSPSSRARRGGYTF. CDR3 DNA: TGTGTCAGAAGCCCATCCTCCCGGGCCCGGCGGGGAGGCTACACCTTC.

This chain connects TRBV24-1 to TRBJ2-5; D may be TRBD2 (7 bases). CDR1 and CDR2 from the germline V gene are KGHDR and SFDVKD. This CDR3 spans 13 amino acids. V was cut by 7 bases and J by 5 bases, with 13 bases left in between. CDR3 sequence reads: CATSGGPRETQYF. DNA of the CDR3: TGTGCCACCAGCGGGGGGCCCAGGGAGACCCAGTACTTC.

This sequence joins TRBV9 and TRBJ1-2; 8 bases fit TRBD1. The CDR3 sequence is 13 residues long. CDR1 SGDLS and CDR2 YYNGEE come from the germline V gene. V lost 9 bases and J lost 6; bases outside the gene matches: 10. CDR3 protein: CANRTGTGHGYTF. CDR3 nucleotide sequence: TGTGCCAACCGGACAGGGACGGGACATGGCTACACCTTC.

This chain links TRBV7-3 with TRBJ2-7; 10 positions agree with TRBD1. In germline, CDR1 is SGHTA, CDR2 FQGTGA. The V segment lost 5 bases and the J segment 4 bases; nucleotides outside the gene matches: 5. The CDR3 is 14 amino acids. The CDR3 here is CASSTTGGGYEQYF. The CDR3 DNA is TGTGCCAGCAGCACGACAGGGGGCGGGTACGAGCAGTACTTC.

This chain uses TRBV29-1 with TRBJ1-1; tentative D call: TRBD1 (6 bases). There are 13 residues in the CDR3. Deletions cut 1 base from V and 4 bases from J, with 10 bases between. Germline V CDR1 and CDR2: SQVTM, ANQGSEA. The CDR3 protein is CSVEGQGSTEAFF. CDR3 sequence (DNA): TGCAGCGTTGAAGGGCAGGGGAGCACTGAAGCTTTCTTT.